These 5 T cell receptor beta chains were all obtained from the same sample, sequenced in a study of shared clonotypes between healthy human individuals. This table comes from immunoSEQ multiplex PCR, and its TCRdb copy is limited to in-frame clones, with some not included. The sample holds around 2.1 million clones, about 93% seen once. Positive CCR7 selection of CD45RO-negative cells yielded the naive CD8 cells, and terminally differentiated effector memory CD45RA+ cells were excluded. Sequenced input: naive CD8+ T cells from PBMCs. The receptors come from a man aged 18 to 30 in good health. Some clones in this sample may be carry-over from other donors' samples.

This clone has a handful of counts. This sequence joins TRBV29-1 and TRBJ1-2; D is unclear. The CDR3 runs to 13 residues. Looked up from germline, CDR1 is SQVTM and CDR2 is ANQGSEA. V lost 2 bases and J lost 2, with 9 bases in between. The CDR3 region has the DNA TGCAGCGTTGAATCCCCTCCCAACTATGGCTACACCTTC. This sequence encodes CSVESPPNYGYTF.

This chain uses TRBV11-1 with TRBJ2-1; TRBD1 is a possible D gene (5 bases). Trimming removed 2 bases from V and 5 bases from J, with 10 bases in between. Per the germline V gene, CDR1 is SGHAT and CDR2 is FQDESV (reference sequence). The CDR3 sequence is 14 residues long. The CDR3 DNA is TGTGCCAGCAGCTTAATGGGCAGGGACAATGAGCAGTTCTTC. Translated, it gives CASSLMGRDNEQFF.

The rearrangement uses TRBV7-6 and TRBJ2-1, with TRBD2 identical over 12 bases. The V gene's germline CDR1 is SGHVS and CDR2 FNYEAQ. V was clipped by 5 bases and J by 3 bases; unmatched bases: 5. This CDR3 has 16 residues. CDR3 protein: CASSPAGLAGYNEQFF. The CDR3 region has the DNA TGTGCCAGCAGCCCGGCGGGACTAGCGGGCTACAATGAGCAGTTCTTC.

This chain uses TRBV5-6 with TRBJ2-7; weak D call: TRBD1 (6 bases). V lost 4 bases, J lost 3 bases, and 17 bases lay in between. Germline V gives CDR1 SGHDT, CDR2 YYEEEE. CDR3 length: 15 amino acids. In nucleotides, the CDR3 is TGTGCCAGCAGCGTGCAAACAGGGTTACTCTACGAGCAGTACTTC. Translating gives CASSVQTGLLYEQYF.

As for this clone: This sample also contains other DNA sequences that code for the same CDR3. This chain connects TRBV7-9 to TRBJ2-1; 7 nucleotides match TRBD1. The CDR3 loop spans 15 amino acids. Looked up from germline, CDR1 is SEHNR and CDR2 is FQNEAQ (reference sequence). Losses at the gene ends were 0 bases for V and 2 bases for J; bases not matched to a gene: 1. The CDR3 DNA reads as TGTGCCAGCAGCTTAGCGCAGGGGGCCTACAATGAGCAGTTCTTC. Translating gives CASSLAQGAYNEQFF.